The 30 T cell receptor beta chains listed next were all sequenced from one sample in a study of molecular identifiers for immune sequencing clone quantification. A single record per CDR3 protein comes from TCRdb applying MiXCR to the PCR reads. The sample gives about half a million distinct CDR3 sequences, 25% of which show up once; under 0.85% is in the top ten. Sequencing was carried out using naive CD8+ T cells from blood, with Jurkat cell RNA spiked in. Subset in this sample: FACS-sorted CD8+CD4-CCR7+CD45RA+ naive T cells. The receptors were sampled from a human donor in good health. Some libraries in this study had Jurkat cell RNA spiked in.

This clonotype occurred a few times. The V gene is TRBV24-1, the J gene TRBJ2-2; 7 bases agree with TRBD1. The J segment lost 6 bases and the V segment lost 7 bases, leaving 4 bases of the junction unmatched. Germline V gene data show CDR1 as KGHDR and CDR2 as SFDVKD. This CDR3 contains 13 residues. This CDR3 is CATSWQGAGELFF. The CDR3 DNA reads as TGTGCCACCAGCTGGCAGGGGGCCGGGGAGCTGTTTTTT.

This clonotype was picked up many times. The rearrangement uses TRBV9 and TRBJ2-5, with D perhaps given as TRBD1 or TRBD2 (6 bases each). The CDR3 extends over 15 amino acids. The ends were cut back, 3 bases at V and 2 bases at J, with 14 bases in the middle. Germline V gene data show CDR1 as SGDLS and CDR2 as YYNGEE. CDR3 sequence (DNA): TGTGCCAGCAGCGCCAGGGGACTTACGCAAGAGACCCAGTACTTC. The encoded protein is CASSARGLTQETQYF. Full variable domain (missing parts from reference TRBV9 and TRBJ2-5): DSGVTQTPKHLITATGQRVTLRCSPRSGDLSVYWYQQSLDQGLQFLIQYYNGEERAKGNILERFSAQQFPDLHSELNLSSLELGDSALYFCASSARGLTQETQYFGPGTRLLVL.

This clonotype turned up a few times. The chain carries TRBV6-4 and TRBJ1-5, with 7 bases lining up with TRBD1. Germline V gene lookup returns CDR1 MRHNA and CDR2 SNTAGT. There are 17 residues in the CDR3. After removal of 1 base from V and 5 bases from J, the junction contained 11 bases not matched to a gene. The DNA of the CDR3 is TGTGCCAGCAGTGACTTGAGGGGGCATTACGTAGATCAGCCCCAGCATTTT. Translating it yields CASSDLRGHYVDQPQHF.

This clonotype was picked up many times. The chain employs TRBV7-8 and TRBJ2-7, with 13 nucleotides matching TRBD2. CDR1 and CDR2 from the germline V gene are SGHVS and FQNEAQ. The CDR3 totals 16 residues. V lost 2 bases, J lost 0 bases, and 1 base stayed unmatched. The CDR3 spells CASSLWTSGSSYEQYF. CDR3 DNA: TGTGCCAGCAGCTTATGGACTAGCGGGAGCTCCTACGAGCAGTACTTC.

Remarks on this clonotype: One end of the junction is discordant with germline, which a read error may explain. The V and J genes are TRBV5-6 and TRBJ2-7, with D perhaps TRBD1 or TRBD2 (5 bases each). CDR3 length: 16 residues. Germline-derived CDR1 and CDR2 are SGHDT and YYEEEE. CDR3 coding DNA: TGTGCCAGCAGCTTGGCCGCCTCTGTGACAGACTACGAGCAGCACTTC. Translation gives CASSLAASVTDYEQHF.

A word on this clonotype: Being one base from a much bigger clone, this may be a read error. The gene calls are TRBV9 and TRBJ2-3, with a possible D match to TRBD1 (5 bases). Germline lookup yields CDR1 SGDLS and CDR2 YYNGEE. CDR3 size: 15 residues. V lost 3 bases and J 1 base, leaving 12 bases between the germline ends. The CDR3 DNA is TGTGCCAGCAGCGCAGGGTCTGTACGCACAGATACGCAGTATTTT. Its translation: CASSAGSVRTDTQYF.

As regards this clonotype: A much larger clonotype is one base distant, so this may be a read error. The rearrangement joins TRBV6-1 to TRBJ1-1; D not resolved. The germline V gene encodes CDR1 MNHNS and CDR2 SASEGT. The CDR3 sequence is 12 residues long. V lost 7 bases and J 4 bases, leaving 10 bases between the germline ends. The CDR3 bases are TGTGCCAGCATGTACATGAGCACTGAAGCTTTCTTT. Its protein is CASMYMSTEAFF.

This clonotype was picked up many times. The chain couples TRBV12-3 or TRBV12-4 to TRBJ2-3; weak D call: TRBD1 (6 bases). The germline V and J ends were trimmed by 5 bases and 4 bases, with 7 bases remaining between them. The CDR3 sequence is 12 residues long. The CDR3 bases are TGTGCCAGCAGTGACAGGCCAGATACGCAGTATTTT. Its translation is CASSDRPDTQYF.

V and J are TRBV13 and TRBJ2-7; 7 positions agree with TRBD1. Germline V gene lookup returns CDR1 PRHDT and CDR2 FYEKMQ (reference sequence). Trimming took 4 bases from V and 5 from J; bases not matched to a gene: 5. This CDR3 spans 13 amino acids. The chain's CDR3 is CASSSAGGDEQYF. The CDR3 bases are TGTGCCAGCAGCTCTGCAGGGGGAGACGAGCAGTACTTC.

The chain combines TRBV27 with TRBJ2-7; no firm D call. Germline loops: CDR1 MNHEY, CDR2 SMNVEV (reference sequence). The CDR3 extends over 15 amino acids. The germline V and J ends were trimmed by 5 bases and 3 bases, with 17 bases remaining between them. The CDR3, as DNA: TGTGCCAGCAGTCCCACTTTTGGACGGTACTACGAGCAGTACTTC. It specifies CASSPTFGRYYEQYF.

This clonotype was seen many times. The V call is TRBV7-2, the J call TRBJ1-1, with D perhaps TRBD1 (5 bases). Germline V gene lookup returns CDR1 SGHTA and CDR2 FQGNSA. The CDR3 consists of 16 residues. V was trimmed by 2 bases and J by 4 bases, leaving 17 bases between them. The CDR3 bases are TGTGCCAGCAGCTTATCGGGTAGGGGCTCGAGCACTGAAGCTTTCTTT. Translating it yields CASSLSGRGSSTEAFF.

This clonotype was recorded at least ten times. This chain uses TRBV12-3 or TRBV12-4 with TRBJ2-1, with D unresolved. Trimming stripped 6 bases from V and 4 bases from J, with 16 bases between. This CDR3 has 15 residues. CDR3 coding DNA: TGTGCCAGCAGCCCCTTCGTCTCCACATACAATGAGCAGTTCTTC. Protein product: CASSPFVSTYNEQFF.

Concerning this clonotype itself: The limits of the CDR3 on the DNA are not certain, so only TCRdb's listed CDR3 is given. This chain's CDR3 is CISVPEAHTGELQETQYF. The chain couples TRBV7-5 to TRBJ2-5; TRBD1 is taken as the D call from the table, unchecked against the DNA. TRBV7-5 is deemed a pseudogene. The CDR3 is 18 amino acids long, termini counted.

The sample holds many counts of this clonotype. The V call is TRBV6-2 or TRBV6-3, the J call TRBJ2-3; TRBD2 might be the D (6 bases). The ends were cut back, 1 base at V and 1 base at J, with 9 bases in the middle. Germline CDR1 and CDR2: MNHEY and SVGEGT. This CDR3 spans 15 amino acids. The CDR3 loop reads CASSYFSGGTDTQYF. CDR3 DNA: TGTGCCAGCAGTTACTTTTCGGGGGGCACAGATACGCAGTATTTT.

CDR3 protein: CASSHTSDVASGNTIYF. The DNA for the CDR3 is TGTGCCAGCAGCCACACCTCCGACGTCGCCTCTGGAAACACCATATATTTT. The chain has TRBV7-9 and TRBJ1-3; D not resolved. V dropped 5 bases and J dropped 0 bases, with 17 bases sitting between them. Germline CDR1 is SEHNR and CDR2 is FQNEAQ (reference sequence). This CDR3 is 17 amino acids long.

The chain links TRBV4-2 to TRBJ2-3, with unresolved D. V lost 1 base to trimming and J lost 0 bases, with 11 bases between them. The CDR3 is made up of 16 amino acids. The germline V gene has CDR1 LGHNA and CDR2 YNFKEQ. Written as DNA, the CDR3 is TGTGCCAGCAGCCAAGTCGGATCGGCTAGCACAGATACGCAGTATTTT. Protein sequence: CASSQVGSASTDTQYF.

In this sample, this clonotype turned up a few times. The rearrangement joins TRBV28 to TRBJ1-4, with 7 bases aligning to TRBD1. The CDR3 runs to 18 residues. Germline lookup yields CDR1 MDHEN and CDR2 SYDVKM. V was pared by 5 bases and J by 0 bases, with 12 bases of the junction left unmatched. CDR3 region: CASSPPGQIPATNEKLFF. The DNA for the CDR3 is TGTGCCAGCAGTCCTCCGGGACAGATACCGGCAACTAATGAAAAACTGTTTTTT.

Comment on this clonotype: At one end the junction does not follow the germline gene, possibly because of a read error. The J gene is TRBJ1-1, the V gene TRBV6-5; D not certain. CDR1 and CDR2 (germline): MNHEY, SVGAGI. The CDR3 loop spans 13 amino acids. The CDR3 sequence: CASGYSSNTEASF. Here the CDR3 DNA reads TGTGCCAGCGGTTACTCCTCGAACACTGAAGCTTCCTTT.

The V gene is TRBV7-9, the J gene TRBJ1-4; D is unresolved. CDR3 length: 17 amino acids. V was cut by 3 bases and J by 8 bases, with 22 bases left in between. Germline V gene sequence: CDR1 SEHNR, CDR2 FQNEAQ (reference sequence). The CDR3 loop reads CASSFPFDPSFPEKLFF. CDR3 DNA: TGTGCCAGCAGCTTCCCCTTTGACCCCTCATTCCCAGAAAAACTGTTTTTT.

This clonotype was seen at least ten times. The chain carries TRBV7-9 and TRBJ2-3; D possibly corresponds to TRBD2 (6 bases). Germline-derived CDR1 and CDR2 are SEHNR and FQNEAQ (reference sequence). The V gene lost 7 bases and the J gene lost 4 bases, with 9 bases spanning the gap. The CDR3 covers 12 residues. The CDR3 DNA reads TGTGCCAGCACCACTAGCCCAGATACGCAGTATTTT. This encodes CASTTSPDTQYF.

The chain joins TRBV28 to TRBJ2-5; 9 nucleotides align to TRBD1. V dropped 4 bases and J dropped 7; count of bases not matched to a gene: 7. The CDR3 is made up of 14 amino acids. Germline CDR1 MDHEN, CDR2 SYDVKM. CDR3 loop: CASSSVETGGTQYF. CDR3 DNA: TGTGCCAGCAGTTCCGTTGAGACAGGGGGGACCCAGTACTTC.

Many counts were recorded for this clonotype. This sequence joins TRBV9 and TRBJ1-2; weak D call: TRBD1 (6 bases). The germline gives CDR1 SGDLS, CDR2 YYNGEE. This CDR3 is built from 12 residues. Between the trimmed V and J ends, which lost 4 bases and 8 bases, there was a span of 12 bases. The CDR3 nucleotides read TGTGCCAGCAGCCCCCACAGGGACGGCTACACCTTC. This encodes CASSPHRDGYTF.

Concerning this clonotype: With a much larger clone just one base away, this may be a read error. The chain employs TRBV4-1 and TRBJ1-2, with 7 bases lining up with TRBD1. J was trimmed by 6 bases and V by 1 base; bases with no gene match: 8. The CDR3 contains 15 residues. Per germline, CDR1 MGHRA and CDR2 YSYEKL. CDR3 loop: CASSQVETGYNGYTF. In nucleotides, the CDR3 is TGCGCCAGCAGCCAAGTCGAGACAGGGTACAATGGCTACACCTTC.

Comments on this clonotype: One junction end disagrees with the germline gene, perhaps due to a read error. The chain uses TRBV2 and TRBJ2-7, with 8 bases identical to TRBD1. Germline V CDR1 and CDR2: SNHLY, FYNNEI. The CDR3 has 15 amino acids. CDR3 nucleotide sequence: TGTGCCAGCAGAGAAGGACAGGGCCCCTCCTACGAGCAGTACTTC. This codes for CASREGQGPSYEQYF.

This clonotype was picked up a small number of times. This chain joins TRBV24-1 and TRBJ2-4, with 7 bases identical to TRBD2. From germline, CDR1 is KGHDR and CDR2 SFDVKD. After removal of 4 bases from V and 7 bases from J, the junction contained 3 bases not matched to a gene. This CDR3 comprises 13 residues. CDR3 sequence: CATSEGGSNIQYF. The CDR3 region has the DNA TGTGCCACCAGTGAGGGAGGGTCGAACATTCAGTACTTC.

The chain joins TRBV12-3 or TRBV12-4 to TRBJ2-2; D remains ambiguous. Trimming shortened V by 8 bases and J by 7 bases, and 11 bases separated the two germline ends. The CDR3 is 12 amino acids. CDR3 residues: CASGPVGGELFF. The CDR3 coding sequence is TGTGCCAGCGGTCCAGTGGGCGGGGAGCTGTTTTTT.

The J gene is TRBJ2-3, the V gene TRBV24-1; no clear D gene. This CDR3 comprises 15 residues. Trimming left V 2 bases short and J 4 bases short, with 12 bases between. The germline V gene encodes CDR1 KGHDR and CDR2 SFDVKD. In DNA, the CDR3 is TGTGCCACCAGTGATTCCCTCGCCCCCCCAGATACGCAGTATTTT. As protein: CATSDSLAPPDTQYF.

The chain recombines TRBV27 with TRBJ1-4; no reliable D call. Germline V gene sequence: CDR1 MNHEY, CDR2 SMNVEV (reference sequence). The CDR3 has 14 amino acids. Trimming took 4 bases from V and 5 from J, leaving 11 bases between them. DNA of the CDR3: TGTGCCAGCAGTTGGGCCGCCGCAAATGAAAAACTGTTTTTT. Amino acids: CASSWAAANEKLFF.

The chain has TRBV4-3 and TRBJ2-7; TRBD2 matches at 10 bases. Trimming took 0 bases from V and 3 from J; bases not matched to a gene: 8. Germline lookup yields CDR1 LGHNA and CDR2 YSLEER. This CDR3 is built from 17 residues. The CDR3 sequence: CASSQEELAGSFYEQYF. The CDR3 DNA sequence: TGCGCCAGCAGCCAAGAGGAACTAGCGGGATCATTCTACGAGCAGTACTTC.

This clonotype was seen at least ten times. The V call is TRBV7-2, the J call TRBJ2-1, with TRBD2 matching 9 bases. The germline V gene encodes CDR1 SGHTA and CDR2 FQGNSA. The J segment lost 8 bases and the V segment lost 5 bases, leaving 13 bases of the junction unmatched. This CDR3 contains 16 residues. CDR3 loop: CASSHYWREGFYEQFF. The CDR3 DNA follows: TGTGCCAGCAGCCATTATTGGCGGGAGGGTTTCTATGAGCAGTTCTTC.